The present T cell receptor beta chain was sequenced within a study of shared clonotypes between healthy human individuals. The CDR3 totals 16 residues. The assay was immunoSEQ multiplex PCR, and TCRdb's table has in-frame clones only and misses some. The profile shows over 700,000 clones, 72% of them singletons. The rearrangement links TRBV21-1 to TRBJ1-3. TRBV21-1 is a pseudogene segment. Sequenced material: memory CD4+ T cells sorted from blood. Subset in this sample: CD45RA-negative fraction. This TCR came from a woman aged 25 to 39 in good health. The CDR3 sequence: CASSIGTPASGNTIYF. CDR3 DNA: TGTGCCAGCAGCATTGGGACTCCAGCCTCTGGAAACACCATATATTTT.